This TCR beta chain emerged from a study of CD8 T cells in Susac syndrome (dated by TCRdb to the late 2010s). General notes on the study: Repertoire sequencing was used to test whether CD8+ T cell activation and differentiation in Susac syndrome was antigen driven. On the study overall, not on this receptor specifically: The number of individuals in the TCR sequencing and HLA analysis was recognized as being relatively small.

V and J are trimmed by 4 bases and 6 bases, and the gene matches miss 6 bases of the junction. The germline V gene encodes CDR1 SGHDT and CDR2 YYEEEE. CDR3 length: 14 amino acids, cysteine to phenylalanine. The DNA shown is the 42-base CDR3, in frame from base 1. Peripheral blood CD8+ and CD4+ T cells from healthy donors, Susac syndrome patients and multiple sclerosis patients were profiled by high-throughput TCR beta sequencing. The multiple sclerosis controls were treatment-naive patients who had stable or active relapsing-remitting disease and met the revised McDonald criteria. CD8+ TEMRA cells were enriched by FACS, while bulk CD8+ and CD4+ T cells were purified by magnetic negative isolation. Blood was drawn into EDTA tubes, processed within 24 hours, and PBMCs were isolated by density gradient centrifugation. PBMCs intended for TCR sequencing were cryopreserved in liquid nitrogen and were subsequently thawed in a 37 degrees C water bath. Purity of sorted or isolated CD4+, CD8+ and CD8+ TEMRA cells was at least 90%.

This clonotype was counted a single time. The antigen it recognizes is unknown. No per-base quality is available; no much larger clone lies one base away. A single read is weak support. RNA was extracted using the RNeasy kit, and roughly 0.45 to 1 ug of the RNA was reverse transcribed with random hexamers. TCR beta CDR3 regions were amplified with the immunoSEQ multiplex PCR assay covering 54 Vbeta and 13 Jbeta segments. PCR amplification bias was corrected using a synthetic template baseline for primer optimization and computational correction. Regarding the original processing steps: Reads were annotated to V, D and J genes per IMGT and analyzed with immunoSEQ Analyzer, keeping only productive sequences. Clonality was calculated as one minus the Shannon entropy normalized by log2 of the number of productive unique sequences. Public and private clones were assessed among the 100 most prevalent clones of each patient and control. Clones were defined as Susac-specific when absent from the healthy and MS cohorts, from 1,000 to 1,100 published viral clones and from other ImmuneACCESS disease sequences. TCRdb reprocessed the public reads (quality trimming at Q25 with fastp, clone calling with MiXCR) and kept in-frame beta chains. Duplicate CDR3 protein sequences are folded into a single record with the most common DNA and genes. TCRdb assigned the V and J calls; the authors' analysis was not used. The sample table records some 120,000 distinct CDR3 sequences; about 94% of these occur just once. The ten most abundant clones make up approximately 0.13% of the sample.

The sequence links TRBV5-6 to TRBJ2-2, with 7 bases matching TRBD1. Sequenced sample: CD4+ T cells from PBMCs. The TCR comes from a human donor with multiple sclerosis. The nucleotides read TGTGCCAGCAGCGGACAGGTTAGGGCCGGGGAGCTGTTTTTT. Its protein product is CASSGQVRAGELFF.